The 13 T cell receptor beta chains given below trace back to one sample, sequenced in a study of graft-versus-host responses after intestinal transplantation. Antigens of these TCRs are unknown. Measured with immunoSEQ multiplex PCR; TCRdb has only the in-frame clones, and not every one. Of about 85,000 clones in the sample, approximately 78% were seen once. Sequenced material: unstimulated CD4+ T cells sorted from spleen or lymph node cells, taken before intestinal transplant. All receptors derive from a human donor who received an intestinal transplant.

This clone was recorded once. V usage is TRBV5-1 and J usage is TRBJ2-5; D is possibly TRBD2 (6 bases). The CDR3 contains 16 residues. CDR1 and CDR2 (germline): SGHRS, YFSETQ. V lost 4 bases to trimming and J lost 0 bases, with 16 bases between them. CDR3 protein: CASSGVSGNNQETQYF. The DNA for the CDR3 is TGCGCCAGCAGCGGGGTTAGCGGCAATAACCAAGAGACCCAGTACTTC.

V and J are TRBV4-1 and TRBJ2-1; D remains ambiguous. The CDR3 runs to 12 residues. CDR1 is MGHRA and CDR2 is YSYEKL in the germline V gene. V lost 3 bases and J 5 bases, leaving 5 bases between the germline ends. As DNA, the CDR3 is TGCGCCAGCAGCCAGTATAACAATGAGCAGTTCTTC. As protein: CASSQYNNEQFF.

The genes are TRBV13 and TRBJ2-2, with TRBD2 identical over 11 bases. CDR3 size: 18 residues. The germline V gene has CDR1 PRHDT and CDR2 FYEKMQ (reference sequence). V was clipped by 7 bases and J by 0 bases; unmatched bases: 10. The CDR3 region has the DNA TGTGCCAGCACGGACGGGGCTAGCGGGGGGCCGAACACCGGGGAGCTGTTTTTT. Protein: CASTDGASGGPNTGELFF.

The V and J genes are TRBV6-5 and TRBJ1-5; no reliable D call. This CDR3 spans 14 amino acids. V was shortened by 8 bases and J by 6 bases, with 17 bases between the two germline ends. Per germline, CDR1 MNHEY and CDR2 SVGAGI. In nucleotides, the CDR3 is TGTGCCAGCTTTTCGGGAGGGCTAGGTCAGCCCCAGCATTTT. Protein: CASFSGGLGQPQHF.

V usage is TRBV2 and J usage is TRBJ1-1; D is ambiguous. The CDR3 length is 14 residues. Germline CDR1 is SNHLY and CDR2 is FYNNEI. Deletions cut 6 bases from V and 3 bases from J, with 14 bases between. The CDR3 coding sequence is TGTGCCAGCAGCAAAGAGGAGGGATACACTGAAGCTTTCTTT. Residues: CASSKEEGYTEAFF. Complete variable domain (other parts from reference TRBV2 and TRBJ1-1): EPEVTQTPSHQVTQMGQEVILRCVPISNHLYFYWYRQILGQKVEFLVSFYNNEISEKSEIFDDQFSVERPDGSNFTLKIRSTKLEDSAMYFCASSKEEGYTEAFFGQGTRLTVV.

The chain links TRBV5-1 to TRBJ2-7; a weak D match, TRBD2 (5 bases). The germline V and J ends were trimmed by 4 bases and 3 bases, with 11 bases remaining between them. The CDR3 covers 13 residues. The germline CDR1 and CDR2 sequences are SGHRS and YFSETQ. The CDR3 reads CASSKGLVYEQYF. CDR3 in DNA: TGCGCCAGCAGCAAAGGACTTGTCTACGAGCAGTACTTC.

The CDR3 loop reads CASSLRSTNTDTQYF. CDR3 DNA: TGTGCCAGCAGTTTGAGGTCGACCAACACAGATACGCAGTATTTT. V is TRBV6-6 and J is TRBJ2-3; D gene ambiguous. Germline loops: CDR1 MNHNY, CDR2 SVGAGI (reference sequence). Trimming left V 4 bases short and J 2 bases short, with 13 bases between. There are 15 residues in the CDR3.

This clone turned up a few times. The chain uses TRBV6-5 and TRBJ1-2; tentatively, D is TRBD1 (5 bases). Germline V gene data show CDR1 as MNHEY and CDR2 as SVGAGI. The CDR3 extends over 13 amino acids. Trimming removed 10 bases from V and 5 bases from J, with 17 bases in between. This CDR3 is CATGGGKGYGYTF. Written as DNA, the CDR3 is TGTGCCACCGGGGGGGGGAAAGGATATGGCTACACCTTC.

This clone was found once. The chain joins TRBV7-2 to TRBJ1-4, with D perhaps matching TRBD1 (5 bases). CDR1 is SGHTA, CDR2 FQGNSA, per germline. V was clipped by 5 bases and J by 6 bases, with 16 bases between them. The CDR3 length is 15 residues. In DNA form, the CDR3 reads TGTGCCAGCAGCCTTTTGAGCCTAGGGGATGAAAAACTGTTTTTT. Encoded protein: CASSLLSLGDEKLFF.

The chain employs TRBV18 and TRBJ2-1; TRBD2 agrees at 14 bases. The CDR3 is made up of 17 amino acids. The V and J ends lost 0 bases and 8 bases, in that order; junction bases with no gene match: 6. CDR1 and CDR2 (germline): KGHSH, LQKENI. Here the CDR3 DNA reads TGTGCCAGCTCACCACCGGGCGGGACTAGCGGGAGTCATGAGCAGTTCTTC. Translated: CASSPPGGTSGSHEQFF.

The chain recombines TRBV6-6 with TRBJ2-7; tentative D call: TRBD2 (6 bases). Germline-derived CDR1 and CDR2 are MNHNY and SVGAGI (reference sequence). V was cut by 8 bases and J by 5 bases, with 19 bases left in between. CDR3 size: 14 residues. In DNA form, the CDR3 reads TGTGCCAGCTCCCTTTCGGGACTCCGTCACGAGCAGTACTTC. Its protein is CASSLSGLRHEQYF.

CDR3 region: CASSDLNEQFF. CDR3 in DNA: TGTGCCAGCAGTGATCTCAATGAGCAGTTCTTC. The chain links TRBV6-1 to TRBJ2-1; no clear D. Germline V gives CDR1 MNHNS, CDR2 SASEGT. The germline V and J ends were trimmed by 3 bases and 6 bases, with 3 bases remaining between them. This CDR3 has 11 residues.

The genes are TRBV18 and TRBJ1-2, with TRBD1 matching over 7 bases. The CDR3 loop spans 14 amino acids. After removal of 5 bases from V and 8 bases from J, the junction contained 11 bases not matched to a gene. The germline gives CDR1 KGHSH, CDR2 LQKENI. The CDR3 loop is CASSDSTGYWGYTF. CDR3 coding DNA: TGTGCCAGCTCAGACTCGACAGGGTATTGGGGCTACACCTTC.